This T cell receptor (beta chain) came from a study of cytomegalovirus exposure and HLA in healthy donors. Study conclusions and caveats: There were some 150 TCR beta chains listed as cytomegalovirus-associated.

As regards this clone: Its antigen remains unknown.

Here immunoSEQ multiplex PCR was the method, and the copy in TCRdb shows in-frame clones only, minus some. Among 65,000 to 85,000 clones listed, 85% to 95% were seen once. Separate from the roughly 630-subject first cohort was the roughly 130-subject validation cohort, to which the donors belonged. Germline loops: CDR1 LNHDA, CDR2 SQIVND (reference sequence). V was clipped by 8 bases and J by 4 bases, with 9 bases between them. The CDR3 totals 12 residues. The receptor was isolated from a woman under 30 in good health and CMV-seronegative. The chain uses TRBV19 and TRBJ1-5; D is ambiguous. The sequencing sample was made of PBMCs. DNA for the CDR3: TGTGCCAGTTCCGGGAGTAATCAGCCCCAGCATTTT. It is translated as CASSGSNQPQHF.